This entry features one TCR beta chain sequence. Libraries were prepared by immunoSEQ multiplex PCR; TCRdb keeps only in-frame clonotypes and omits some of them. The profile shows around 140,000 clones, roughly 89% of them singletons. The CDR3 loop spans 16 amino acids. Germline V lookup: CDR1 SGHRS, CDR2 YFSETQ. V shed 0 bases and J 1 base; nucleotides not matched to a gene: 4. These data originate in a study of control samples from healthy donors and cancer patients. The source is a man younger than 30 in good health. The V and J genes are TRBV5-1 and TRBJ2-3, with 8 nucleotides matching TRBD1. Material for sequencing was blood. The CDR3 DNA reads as TGCGCCAGCAGCTTGGCGGCAGGGGGCGGCACAGATACGCAGTATTTT. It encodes CASSLAAGGGTDTQYF.